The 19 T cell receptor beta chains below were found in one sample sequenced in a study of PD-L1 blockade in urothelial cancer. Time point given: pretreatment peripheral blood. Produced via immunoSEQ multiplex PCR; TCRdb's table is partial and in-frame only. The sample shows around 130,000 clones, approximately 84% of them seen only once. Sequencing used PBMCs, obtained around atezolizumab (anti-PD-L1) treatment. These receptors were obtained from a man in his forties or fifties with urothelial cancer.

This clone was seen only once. The CDR3 DNA reads as TGTGCCAGCAGTCCTACTAATGAAAAACTGTTTTTT. Residues: CASSPTNEKLFF. The J gene is TRBJ1-4, the V gene TRBV27; D gene ambiguous. Germline V gene sequence: CDR1 MNHEY, CDR2 SMNVEV (reference sequence). Trimming shortened V by 5 bases and J by 2 bases, and 3 bases separated the two germline ends. The CDR3 is 12 residues long.

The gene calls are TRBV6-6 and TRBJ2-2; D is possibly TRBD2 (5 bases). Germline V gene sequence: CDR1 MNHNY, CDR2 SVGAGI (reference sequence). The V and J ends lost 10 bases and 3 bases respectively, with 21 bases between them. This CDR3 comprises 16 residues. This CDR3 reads CATGVYSEEYTGELFF. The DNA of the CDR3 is TGTGCCACCGGGGTTTATTCTGAAGAATACACCGGGGAGCTGTTTTTT.

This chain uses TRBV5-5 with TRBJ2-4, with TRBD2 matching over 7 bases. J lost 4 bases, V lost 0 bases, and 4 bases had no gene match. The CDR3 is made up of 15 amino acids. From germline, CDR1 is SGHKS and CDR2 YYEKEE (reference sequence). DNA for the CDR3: TGTGCCAGCAGCTTGGAGCCTAGCGGTAAAAACATTCAGTACTTC. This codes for CASSLEPSGKNIQYF.

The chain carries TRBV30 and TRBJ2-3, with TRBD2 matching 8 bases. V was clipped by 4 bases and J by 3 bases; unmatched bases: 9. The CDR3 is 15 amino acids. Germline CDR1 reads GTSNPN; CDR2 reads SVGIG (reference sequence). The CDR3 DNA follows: TGTGCCTGGACCCGGGGGAGCGGGAGAACAGATACGCAGTATTTT. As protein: CAWTRGSGRTDTQYF.

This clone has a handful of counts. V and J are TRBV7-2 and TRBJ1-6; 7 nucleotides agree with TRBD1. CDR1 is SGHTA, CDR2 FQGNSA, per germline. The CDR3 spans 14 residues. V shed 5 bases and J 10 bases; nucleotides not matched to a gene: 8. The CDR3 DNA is TGTGCCAGCAGCCCCGGGACAGTTTACTCACCCCTCCACTTT. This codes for CASSPGTVYSPLHF.

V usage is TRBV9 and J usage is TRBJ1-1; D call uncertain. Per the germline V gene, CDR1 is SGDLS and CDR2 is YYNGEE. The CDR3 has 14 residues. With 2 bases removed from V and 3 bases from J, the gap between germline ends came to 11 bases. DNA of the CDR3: TGTGCCAGCAGCGTTTCCCCCGGGGACACTGAAGCTTTCTTT. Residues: CASSVSPGDTEAFF.

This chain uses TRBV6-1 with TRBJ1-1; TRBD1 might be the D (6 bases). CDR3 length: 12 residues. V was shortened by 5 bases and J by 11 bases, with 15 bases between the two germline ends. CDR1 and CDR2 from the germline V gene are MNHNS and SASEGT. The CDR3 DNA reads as TGTGCCAGCAGTCCGCGGACAGAGGCGGCTTTCTTT. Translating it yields CASSPRTEAAFF.

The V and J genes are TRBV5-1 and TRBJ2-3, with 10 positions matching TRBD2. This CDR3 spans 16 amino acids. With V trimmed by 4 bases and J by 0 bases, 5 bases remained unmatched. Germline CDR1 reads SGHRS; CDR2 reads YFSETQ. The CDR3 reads CASSNILAGSTDTQYF. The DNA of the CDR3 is TGCGCCAGCAGCAACATACTAGCGGGGAGCACAGATACGCAGTATTTT.

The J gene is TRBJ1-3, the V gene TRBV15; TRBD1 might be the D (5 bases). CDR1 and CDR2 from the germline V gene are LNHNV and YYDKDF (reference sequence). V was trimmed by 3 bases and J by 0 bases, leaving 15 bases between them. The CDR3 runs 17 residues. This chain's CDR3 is CATSRERRGISGNTIYF. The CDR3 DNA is TGTGCCACCAGCAGGGAGAGGAGGGGCATCTCTGGAAACACCATATATTTT.

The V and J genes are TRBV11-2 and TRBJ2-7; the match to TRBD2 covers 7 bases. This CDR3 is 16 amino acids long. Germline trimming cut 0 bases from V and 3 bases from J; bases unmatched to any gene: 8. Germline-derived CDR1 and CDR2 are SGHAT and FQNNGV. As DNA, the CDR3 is TGTGCCAGCAGCTTAGACCTAGCGGCTGGATTCTACGAGCAGTACTTC. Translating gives CASSLDLAAGFYEQYF. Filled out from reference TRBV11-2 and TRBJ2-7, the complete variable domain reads EAGVAQSPRYKIIEKRQSVAFWCNPISGHATLYWYQQILGQGPKLLIQFQNNGVVDDSQLPKDRFSAERLKGVDSTLKIQPAKLEDSAVYLCASSLDLAAGFYEQYFGPGTRLTVT.

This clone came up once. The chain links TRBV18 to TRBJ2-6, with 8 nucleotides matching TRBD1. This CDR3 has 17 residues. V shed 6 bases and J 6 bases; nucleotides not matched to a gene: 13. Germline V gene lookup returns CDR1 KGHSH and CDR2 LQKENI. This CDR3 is CASSQQGGTSKANVLTF. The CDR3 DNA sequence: TGTGCCAGCTCCCAACAGGGGGGTACCTCTAAGGCCAACGTCCTGACTTTC.

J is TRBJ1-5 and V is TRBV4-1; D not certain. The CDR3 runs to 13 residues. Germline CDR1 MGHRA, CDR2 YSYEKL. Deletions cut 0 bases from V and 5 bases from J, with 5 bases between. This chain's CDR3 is CASSQDSYQPQHF. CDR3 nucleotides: TGCGCCAGCAGCCAAGATAGTTATCAGCCCCAGCATTTT.

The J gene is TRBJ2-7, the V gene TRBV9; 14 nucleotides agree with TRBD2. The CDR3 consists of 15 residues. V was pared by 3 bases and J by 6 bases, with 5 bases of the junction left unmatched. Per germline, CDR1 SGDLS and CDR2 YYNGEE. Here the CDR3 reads CASSAGGLAGVEQYF. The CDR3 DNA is TGTGCCAGCAGCGCCGGGGGACTAGCGGGAGTCGAGCAGTACTTC.

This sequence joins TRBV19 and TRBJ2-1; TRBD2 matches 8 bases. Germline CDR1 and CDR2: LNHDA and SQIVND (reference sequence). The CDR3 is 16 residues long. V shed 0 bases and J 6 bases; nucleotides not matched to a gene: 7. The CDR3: CASSIDRVAGSNEQFF. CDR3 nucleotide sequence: TGTGCCAGTAGTATAGATCGGGTAGCGGGGAGCAATGAGCAGTTCTTC. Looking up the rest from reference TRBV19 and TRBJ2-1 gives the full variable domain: DGGITQSPKYLFRKEGQNVTLSCEQNLNHDAMYWYRQDPGQGLRLIYYSQIVNDFQKGDIAEGYSVSREKKESFPLTVTSAQKNPTAFYLCASSIDRVAGSNEQFFGPGTRLTVL.

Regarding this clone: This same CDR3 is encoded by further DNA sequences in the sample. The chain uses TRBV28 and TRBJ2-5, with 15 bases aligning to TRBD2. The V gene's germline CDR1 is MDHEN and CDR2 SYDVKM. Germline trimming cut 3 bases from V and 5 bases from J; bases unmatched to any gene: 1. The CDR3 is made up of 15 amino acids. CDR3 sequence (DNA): TGTGCCAGCAGTTTGGGACTAGCGGGAGGCGAGACCCAGTACTTC. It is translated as CASSLGLAGGETQYF.

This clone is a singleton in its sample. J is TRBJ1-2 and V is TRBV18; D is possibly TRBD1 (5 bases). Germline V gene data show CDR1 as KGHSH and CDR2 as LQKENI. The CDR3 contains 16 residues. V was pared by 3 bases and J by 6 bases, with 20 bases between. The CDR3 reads CASSPRSKTAEDGYTF. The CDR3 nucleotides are TGTGCCAGCTCACCCCGTTCCAAGACAGCTGAGGATGGCTACACCTTC.

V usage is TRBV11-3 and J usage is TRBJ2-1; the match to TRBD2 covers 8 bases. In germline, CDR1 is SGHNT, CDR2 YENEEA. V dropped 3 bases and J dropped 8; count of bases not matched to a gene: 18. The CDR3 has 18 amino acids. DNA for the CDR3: TGTGCCAGCAGCTTGGGCCATCGTGGCAGCGGGAGTGTAGATGAGCAGTTCTTC. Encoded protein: CASSLGHRGSGSVDEQFF. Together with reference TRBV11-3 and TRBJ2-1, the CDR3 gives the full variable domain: EAGVVQSPRYKIIEKKQPVAFWCNPISGHNTLYWYLQNLGQGPELLIRYENEEAVDDSQLPKDRFSAERLKGVDSTLKIQPAELGDSAVYLCASSLGHRGSGSVDEQFFGPGTRLTVL.

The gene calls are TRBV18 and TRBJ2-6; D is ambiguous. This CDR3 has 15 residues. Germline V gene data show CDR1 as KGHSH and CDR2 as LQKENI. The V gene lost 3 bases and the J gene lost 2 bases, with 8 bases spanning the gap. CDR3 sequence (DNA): TGTGCCAGCTCACCGTCGTTAGCTGGGGCCAACGTCCTGACTTTC. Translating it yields CASSPSLAGANVLTF.

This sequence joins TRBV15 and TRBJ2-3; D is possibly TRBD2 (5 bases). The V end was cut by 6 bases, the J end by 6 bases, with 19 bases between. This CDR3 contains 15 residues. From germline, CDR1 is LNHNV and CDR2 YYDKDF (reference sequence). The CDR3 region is CATRPGRGLVDTQYF. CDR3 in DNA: TGTGCCACCAGGCCTGGACGAGGGTTGGTGGATACGCAGTATTTT.